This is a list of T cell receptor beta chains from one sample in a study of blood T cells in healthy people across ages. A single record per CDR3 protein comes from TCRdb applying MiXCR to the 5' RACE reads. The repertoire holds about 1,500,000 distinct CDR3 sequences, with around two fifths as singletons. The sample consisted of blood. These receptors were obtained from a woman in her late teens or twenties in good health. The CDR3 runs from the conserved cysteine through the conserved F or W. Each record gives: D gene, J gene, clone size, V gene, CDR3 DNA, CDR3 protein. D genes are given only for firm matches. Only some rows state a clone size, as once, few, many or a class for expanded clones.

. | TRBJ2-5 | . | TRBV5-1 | TGCGCCAGCAGCTTCCCGGACATACAAGAGACCCAGTACTTC | CASSFPDIQETQYF
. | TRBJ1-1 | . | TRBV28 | TGTGCCAGCAGTCCCCGCCAGGTAGGAAACACTGAAGCTTTCTTT | CASSPRQVGNTEAFF
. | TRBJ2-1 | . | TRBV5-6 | TGTGCCAGCAGTACAACCTTGGGCTCCTACAATGAGCAGTTCTTC | CASSTTLGSYNEQFF
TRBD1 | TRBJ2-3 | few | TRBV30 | TGTGCCTGGGTCAGGGGGATCCCGATAATCACAGATACGCAGTATTTT | CAWVRGIPIITDTQYF
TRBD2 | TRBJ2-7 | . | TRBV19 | TGTGCCAGTAGTATTCGTTCTAGCGGGAGCTCCTACGAGCAGTACTTC | CASSIRSSGSSYEQYF
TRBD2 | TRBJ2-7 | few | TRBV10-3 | TGTGCCATCAGAGGGACTAGCGGGGGCTACGAGCAGTACTTC | CAIRGTSGGYEQYF
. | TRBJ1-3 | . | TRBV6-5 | TGTACCAGCGCGCTAGTCGGTCCAGGGGCTGGAAACACCATATATTTT | CTSALVGPGAGNTIYF
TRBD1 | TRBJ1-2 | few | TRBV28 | TGTGCCAGCAGTCTCACCGGGACAGCCTATGGCTACACCTTC | CASSLTGTAYGYTF
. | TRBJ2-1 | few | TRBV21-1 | TGTGCCACCCTAGTCAAGATCTATGAGCAGTTCTTC | CATLVKIYEQFF
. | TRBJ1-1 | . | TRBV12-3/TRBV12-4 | TGTGCCAGCAGCGCGACAGTCCCGGGCACTGAAGCTTTCTTT | CASSATVPGTEAFF
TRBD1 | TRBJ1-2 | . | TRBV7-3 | TGTGCCAGCAGCAACCTGCCCGGGACAGGGCAGAACTATGGCTACACCTTC | CASSNLPGTGQNYGYTF
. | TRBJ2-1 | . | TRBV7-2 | TGTGCCAGCAGCTTAGGGGGGATCCACAATGAGCAGTTCTTC | CASSLGGIHNEQFF
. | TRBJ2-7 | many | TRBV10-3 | TGTGCCATTAAGGACGGAATCTCCTACGAGCAGTACTTC | CAIKDGISYEQYF
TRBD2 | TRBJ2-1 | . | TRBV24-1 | TGTGCCACCAGTGATTTCATAGCGGGAGAGTATGAGCAGTTCTTC | CATSDFIAGEYEQFF
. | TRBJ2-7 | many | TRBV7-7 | TGTGCTAGCAGCTTTAACCAGCAGTACTTC | CASSFNQQYF
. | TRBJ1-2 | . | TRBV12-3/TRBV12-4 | TGTGCCAGCACAATGGGGGGGGGAAGTGGCTACACCTTC | CASTMGGGSGYTF
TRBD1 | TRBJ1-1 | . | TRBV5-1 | TGCGCCAGCAGCTGGGGGGACAGGGTGAACACTGAAGCTTTCTTT | CASSWGDRVNTEAFF
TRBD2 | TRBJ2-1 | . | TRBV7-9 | TGTGCCAGCAGCTCTTACCGGACTAGCGGGACCTCCAATGAGCAGTTCTTC | CASSSYRTSGTSNEQFF
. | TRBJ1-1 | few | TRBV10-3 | TGTGCCATCAGTGAGAGGGAAGTGGGCACTGAAGCTTTCTTT | CAISEREVGTEAFF
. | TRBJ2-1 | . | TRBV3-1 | TGTGCCAGCAACCGAAACGGTGAGCAGTTCTTC | CASNRNGEQFF
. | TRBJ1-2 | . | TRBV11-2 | TGTGCCAGCAGCCCTTGGGCAGGGGACGGCTACACCTTC | CASSPWAGDGYTF
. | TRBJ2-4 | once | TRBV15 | TGTGCCGCCAGCAGAGATCGGGGACCCAGGGACATTCAGTACTTC | CAASRDRGPRDIQYF
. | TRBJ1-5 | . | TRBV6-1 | TGTGCCAGCAGTGAAGGGTGGGGGAATAGCAATCAGCCCCAGCATTTT | CASSEGWGNSNQPQHF
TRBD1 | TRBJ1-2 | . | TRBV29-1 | TGCAGCGTTGAAGAGACAGGGTTTGGCTACACCTTC | CSVEETGFGYTF
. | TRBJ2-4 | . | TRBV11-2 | TGTGCCAGCAGCGTCGACAGTTCCCTCCTGGCTGGAGCCAAAAACATTCAGTACTTC | CASSVDSSLLAGAKNIQYF
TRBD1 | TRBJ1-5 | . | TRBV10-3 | TGTGCCATCAGTCGGACAGGGCCGGAGAATCAGCCCCAGCATTTT | CAISRTGPENQPQHF
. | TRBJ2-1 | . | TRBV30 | TGTGCCTGGAGTGTACTGACCGGAAACGAGGCCGCCTACAATGAGCAGTTCTTC | CAWSVLTGNEAAYNEQFF
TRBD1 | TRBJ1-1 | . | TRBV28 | TGTGCCAGCAGTCTGGGGACAGGAGTGACTTTGGTGAACACTGAAGCTTTCTTT | CASSLGTGVTLVNTEAFF
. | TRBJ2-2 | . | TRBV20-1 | TGCAGTGCTAGAGTCAGGGATAACACCGGGGAGCTGTTTTTT | CSARVRDNTGELFF